This is a list of T cell receptor beta chains from one sample in a study of regulatory T cells in long-lasting Graves disease. Using its own MiXCR run on the multiplex PCR reads, TCRdb lists one record per CDR3 protein. Among 400,000 or so distinct CDR3 sequences listed, 23% were seen once. Sequencing used peripheral blood mononuclear cells (PBMCs), obtained when the disease was refractory, from a patient treated with antithyroid drugs. Receptors were obtained from a female donor with Graves disease. Each CDR3 is given with its conserved first and last residue. Each record gives: clone size, V gene, J gene, D gene, CDR3 protein, CDR3 DNA. The D gene is left open where the match is weak. Size is stated for part of the rows, as once, few or many counts, or as a class when the clone is expanded.

clone size: .; V gene: TRBV20-1; J gene: TRBJ1-5; D gene: .; CDR3 protein: CSALRVTVQDFTQPQHF; CDR3 DNA: TGCAGTGCTTTAAGAGTAACCGTTCAGGACTTTACTCAGCCCCAGCATTTT
clone size: .; V gene: TRBV5-1; J gene: TRBJ1-5; D gene: .; CDR3 protein: CASRFSNQPQHF; CDR3 DNA: TGCGCCAGCAGGTTTAGCAATCAGCCCCAGCATTTT
clone size: many; V gene: TRBV12-3/TRBV12-4; J gene: TRBJ1-1; D gene: TRBD1; CDR3 protein: CASSETGGMNTEAFF; CDR3 DNA: TGTGCCAGCAGTGAGACAGGGGGCATGAACACTGAAGCTTTCTTT
clone size: few; V gene: TRBV12-3/TRBV12-4; J gene: TRBJ2-7; D gene: TRBD2; CDR3 protein: CASSPGLAGGNYEQYF; CDR3 DNA: TGTGCCAGCAGTCCAGGACTAGCGGGAGGCAACTACGAGCAGTACTTC
clone size: few; V gene: TRBV20-1; J gene: TRBJ1-5; D gene: TRBD1; CDR3 protein: CSARPSGTGYNQPQHF; CDR3 DNA: TGCAGTGCTAGGCCGAGTGGGACAGGGTACAATCAGCCCCAGCATTTT
clone size: .; V gene: TRBV10-3; J gene: TRBJ2-7; D gene: .; CDR3 protein: CAITEGAGISYEQYF; CDR3 DNA: TGTGCCATCACGGAGGGAGCGGGTATATCCTACGAGCAGTACTTC
clone size: few; V gene: TRBV7-2; J gene: TRBJ1-2; D gene: .; CDR3 protein: CASSLEVTANYGYTF; CDR3 DNA: TGTGCCAGCAGCTTGGAGGTAACAGCTAACTATGGCTACACCTTC
clone size: .; V gene: TRBV5-1; J gene: TRBJ1-3; D gene: .; CDR3 protein: CASSLDGSGNTIYF; CDR3 DNA: TGTGCCAGCAGCTTAGACGGCTCTGGAAACACCATATATTTT
clone size: many; V gene: TRBV28; J gene: TRBJ2-4; D gene: TRBD2; CDR3 protein: CASRPRGTSGAKNIQYF; CDR3 DNA: TGTGCCAGCAGACCCAGAGGGACTAGCGGGGCCAAAAACATTCAGTACTTC
clone size: few; V gene: TRBV7-9; J gene: TRBJ1-6; D gene: .; CDR3 protein: CASSTIVGNSPLHF; CDR3 DNA: TGTGCCAGCAGCACTATAGTGGGTAATTCACCCCTCCACTTT
clone size: .; V gene: TRBV29-1; J gene: TRBJ1-5; D gene: .; CDR3 protein: CSVGSFLGPQHF; CDR3 DNA: TGCAGCGTTGGTTCATTCCTGGGGCCCCAGCATTTT
clone size: .; V gene: TRBV7-3; J gene: TRBJ1-6; D gene: .; CDR3 protein: CASFGSSGRNSPLHF; CDR3 DNA: TGTGCCAGCTTTGGGTCCTCCGGACGGAATTCACCCCTCCACTTT
clone size: .; V gene: TRBV7-3; J gene: TRBJ1-1; D gene: .; CDR3 protein: CASSVDKNTEAFF; CDR3 DNA: TGTGCCAGCAGCGTGGACAAGAACACTGAAGCTTTCTTT
clone size: .; V gene: TRBV7-2; J gene: TRBJ1-4; D gene: .; CDR3 protein: CASSSDTTNEKLFF; CDR3 DNA: TGTGCCAGCAGCTCTGATACAACTAATGAAAAACTGTTTTTT
clone size: .; V gene: TRBV12-3/TRBV12-4; J gene: TRBJ2-7; D gene: .; CDR3 protein: CASSEDLNYYEQYF; CDR3 DNA: TGTGCCAGCAGTGAGGACCTCAATTACTACGAGCAGTACTTC
clone size: .; V gene: TRBV19; J gene: TRBJ2-2; D gene: .; CDR3 protein: CVSNGDFGELFF; CDR3 DNA: TGTGTCAGCAACGGGGACTTCGGGGAGCTGTTTTTT
clone size: many; V gene: TRBV12-3/TRBV12-4; J gene: TRBJ2-7; D gene: .; CDR3 protein: CASSDPLGYEQYF; CDR3 DNA: TGTGCCAGCAGTGACCCGCTCGGCTACGAGCAGTACTTC
clone size: .; V gene: TRBV3-1; J gene: TRBJ1-6; D gene: TRBD1; CDR3 protein: CASSRDRSNSPLHF; CDR3 DNA: TGTGCCAGCAGCCGGGACAGAAGCAATTCACCCCTCCACTTT
clone size: many; V gene: TRBV12-3/TRBV12-4; J gene: TRBJ1-2; D gene: TRBD1; CDR3 protein: CASSSGQGVGYTF; CDR3 DNA: TGTGCCAGCAGTTCCGGACAGGGGGTTGGCTACACCTTC
clone size: few; V gene: TRBV7-2; J gene: TRBJ1-6; D gene: .; CDR3 protein: CASSSSGAGYNSPLHF; CDR3 DNA: TGTGCCAGCAGCTCCAGCGGAGCAGGCTATAATTCACCCCTCCACTTT
clone size: .; V gene: TRBV29-1; J gene: TRBJ1-4; D gene: TRBD1; CDR3 protein: CSVDLQGENEKLFF; CDR3 DNA: TGCAGCGTTGACCTGCAGGGGGAAAATGAAAAACTGTTTTTT
clone size: .; V gene: TRBV24-1; J gene: TRBJ2-1; D gene: .; CDR3 protein: CATGPRGGVHEQFF; CDR3 DNA: TGTGCCACCGGACCTAGAGGCGGGGTACATGAGCAGTTCTTC
clone size: .; V gene: TRBV7-2; J gene: TRBJ1-6; D gene: .; CDR3 protein: CASSLLRTVPLHF; CDR3 DNA: TGTGCCAGCAGCTTACTGAGGACAGTGCCCCTCCACTTT
clone size: .; V gene: TRBV7-2; J gene: TRBJ2-5; D gene: .; CDR3 protein: CASSSGVYQETQYF; CDR3 DNA: TGTGCCAGCAGCTCGGGAGTGTACCAAGAGACCCAGTACTTC
clone size: few; V gene: TRBV5-1; J gene: TRBJ1-2; D gene: TRBD1; CDR3 protein: CASSTGQTDPGGYTF; CDR3 DNA: TGCGCCAGCAGCACGGGACAGACAGATCCGGGTGGCTACACCTTC
clone size: many; V gene: TRBV27; J gene: TRBJ1-1; D gene: .; CDR3 protein: CASSNGRSEAFF; CDR3 DNA: TGTGCCAGCAGTAATGGACGGAGTGAAGCTTTCTTT
clone size: .; V gene: TRBV5-1; J gene: TRBJ2-5; D gene: .; CDR3 protein: CASSLAHLSQETQYF; CDR3 DNA: TGCGCCAGCAGCTTGGCCCATTTGTCTCAAGAGACCCAGTACTTC
clone size: .; V gene: TRBV28; J gene: TRBJ2-1; D gene: .; CDR3 protein: CASSHRESLYNEQFF; CDR3 DNA: TGTGCCAGCAGTCACAGGGAGAGTCTGTACAATGAGCAGTTCTTC
clone size: many; V gene: TRBV12-3/TRBV12-4; J gene: TRBJ1-1; D gene: .; CDR3 protein: CASTWGGGNTEAFF; CDR3 DNA: TGTGCCAGCACCTGGGGGGGCGGGAACACTGAAGCTTTCTTT
clone size: .; V gene: TRBV6-5; J gene: TRBJ2-1; D gene: TRBD1; CDR3 protein: CASSYKGTDWSSYNEQFF; CDR3 DNA: TGTGCCAGCAGTTATAAGGGGACAGATTGGAGCTCCTACAATGAGCAGTTCTTC
clone size: many; V gene: TRBV20-1; J gene: TRBJ1-5; D gene: .; CDR3 protein: CSARGSIPRRGNQPQHF; CDR3 DNA: TGCAGTGCTAGAGGCAGCATCCCACGACGGGGCAATCAGCCCCAGCATTTT
clone size: .; V gene: TRBV5-6; J gene: TRBJ2-2; D gene: .; CDR3 protein: CASSLIGNEGSTGELFF; CDR3 DNA: TGTGCCAGCAGCTTGATAGGGAACGAGGGCTCCACCGGGGAGCTGTTTTTT
clone size: .; V gene: TRBV10-3; J gene: TRBJ1-1; D gene: TRBD1; CDR3 protein: CATTGTGNTEAFF; CDR3 DNA: TGTGCCACCACCGGGACAGGGAACACTGAAGCTTTCTTT
clone size: .; V gene: TRBV20-1; J gene: TRBJ1-5; D gene: .; CDR3 protein: CSAAGRNSNQPQHF; CDR3 DNA: TGCAGTGCTGCGGGACGGAATAGCAATCAGCCCCAGCATTTT
clone size: .; V gene: TRBV30; J gene: TRBJ1-1; D gene: .; CDR3 protein: CAWSSTWTPNTEAFF; CDR3 DNA: TGTGCCTGGAGTAGCACTTGGACACCGAACACTGAAGCTTTCTTT
clone size: few; V gene: TRBV2; J gene: TRBJ2-2; D gene: TRBD2; CDR3 protein: CASTGRAGTGELFF; CDR3 DNA: TGTGCCAGCACCGGGAGGGCCGGGACCGGGGAGCTGTTTTTT
clone size: few; V gene: TRBV6-1; J gene: TRBJ1-1; D gene: .; CDR3 protein: CASSTTYRVAHTEAFF; CDR3 DNA: TGTGCCAGCAGTACCACATACAGGGTTGCTCACACTGAAGCTTTCTTT
clone size: .; V gene: TRBV28; J gene: TRBJ2-5; D gene: TRBD1; CDR3 protein: CATAGTEEAQYF; CDR3 DNA: TGCGCCACCGCCGGGACAGAAGAGGCCCAGTACTTC
clone size: few; V gene: TRBV5-1; J gene: TRBJ2-7; D gene: TRBD2; CDR3 protein: CASSLGTSGLEQYF; CDR3 DNA: TGCGCCAGCAGCCTCGGGACTAGCGGTCTTGAGCAGTACTTC
clone size: many; V gene: TRBV2; J gene: TRBJ1-5; D gene: .; CDR3 protein: CASSEGLGGNQPQHF; CDR3 DNA: TGTGCCAGCAGTGAAGGGTTGGGGGGAAATCAGCCCCAGCATTTT
clone size: many; V gene: TRBV12-3/TRBV12-4; J gene: TRBJ1-6; D gene: .; CDR3 protein: CASSLIGEGSPLHF; CDR3 DNA: TGTGCCAGCAGTTTAATCGGGGAAGGATCACCCCTCCACTTT
clone size: many; V gene: TRBV28; J gene: TRBJ1-6; D gene: .; CDR3 protein: CASSFKTFGVPDSPLHF; CDR3 DNA: TGTGCCAGCAGTTTTAAAACGTTTGGAGTCCCGGATTCACCCCTCCACTTT
clone size: few; V gene: TRBV5-1; J gene: TRBJ1-2; D gene: .; CDR3 protein: CASSLVEDTNYGYTF; CDR3 DNA: TGCGCCAGCAGCCTGGTAGAAGACACCAACTATGGCTACACCTTC
clone size: .; V gene: TRBV13; J gene: TRBJ1-5; D gene: .; CDR3 protein: CASSLGSEPQHF; CDR3 DNA: TGTGCCAGCAGCTTAGGTTCGGAGCCCCAGCATTTT
clone size: few; V gene: TRBV20-1; J gene: TRBJ2-5; D gene: .; CDR3 protein: CSANRQVSPETQYF; CDR3 DNA: TGCAGTGCTAACAGACAGGTTTCTCCGGAGACCCAGTACTTC
clone size: many; V gene: TRBV28; J gene: TRBJ2-5; D gene: .; CDR3 protein: CASISPWTGETQYF; CDR3 DNA: TGTGCCAGCATCTCCCCCTGGACTGGGGAGACCCAGTACTTC
clone size: many; V gene: TRBV2; J gene: TRBJ2-2; D gene: .; CDR3 protein: CASSTNTNTGELFF; CDR3 DNA: TGTGCCAGCAGCACGAATACGAACACCGGGGAGCTGTTTTTT
clone size: many; V gene: TRBV7-2; J gene: TRBJ2-5; D gene: TRBD1; CDR3 protein: CASRSGGETQYF; CDR3 DNA: TGTGCCAGCAGATCAGGGGGCGAGACCCAGTACTTC
clone size: many; V gene: TRBV12-3/TRBV12-4; J gene: TRBJ1-2; D gene: TRBD1; CDR3 protein: CASSSQSTGSVGYTF; CDR3 DNA: TGTGCCAGCAGTTCCCAGTCGACAGGGTCTGTTGGCTACACCTTC
clone size: .; V gene: TRBV18; J gene: TRBJ1-1; D gene: TRBD1; CDR3 protein: CASSPPKGQFTEAFF; CDR3 DNA: TGTGCCAGCTCACCACCGAAGGGACAGTTCACTGAAGCTTTCTTT
clone size: .; V gene: TRBV7-2; J gene: TRBJ1-4; D gene: .; CDR3 protein: CASSQNRATNEKLFF; CDR3 DNA: TGTGCCAGCAGCCAAAACAGGGCAACTAATGAAAAACTGTTTTTT